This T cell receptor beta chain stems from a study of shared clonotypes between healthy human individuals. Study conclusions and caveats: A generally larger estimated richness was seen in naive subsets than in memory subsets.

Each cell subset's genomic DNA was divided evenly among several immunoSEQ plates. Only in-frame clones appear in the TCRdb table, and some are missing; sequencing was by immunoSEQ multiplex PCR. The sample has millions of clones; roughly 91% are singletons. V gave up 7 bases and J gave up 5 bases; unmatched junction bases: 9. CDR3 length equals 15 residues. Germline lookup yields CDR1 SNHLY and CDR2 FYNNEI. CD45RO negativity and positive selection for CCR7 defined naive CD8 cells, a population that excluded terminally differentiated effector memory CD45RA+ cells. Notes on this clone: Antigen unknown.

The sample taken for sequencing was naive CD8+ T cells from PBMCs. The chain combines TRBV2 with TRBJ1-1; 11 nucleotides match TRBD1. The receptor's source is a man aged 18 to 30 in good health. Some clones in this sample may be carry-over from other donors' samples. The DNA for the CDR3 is TGTGCCAGCAATGGACAGGGGGCGCGTCGGACTGAAGCTTTCTTT. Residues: CASNGQGARRTEAFF.